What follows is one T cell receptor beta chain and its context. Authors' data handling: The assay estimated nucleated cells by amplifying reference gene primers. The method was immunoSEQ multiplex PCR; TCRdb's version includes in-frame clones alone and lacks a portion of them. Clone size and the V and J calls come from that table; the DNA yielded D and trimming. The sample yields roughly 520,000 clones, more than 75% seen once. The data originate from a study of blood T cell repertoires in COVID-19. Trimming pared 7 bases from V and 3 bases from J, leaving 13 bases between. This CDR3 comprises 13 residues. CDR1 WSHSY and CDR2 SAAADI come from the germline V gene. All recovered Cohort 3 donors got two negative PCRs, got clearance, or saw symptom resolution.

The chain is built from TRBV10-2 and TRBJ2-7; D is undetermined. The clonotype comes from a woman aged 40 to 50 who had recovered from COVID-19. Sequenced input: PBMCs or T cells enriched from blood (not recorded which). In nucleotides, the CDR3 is TGCGCCAGCACCGACACAGAAATCTACGAGCAGTACTTC. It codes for CASTDTEIYEQYF.